Given below is one TCR beta chain in context. The sample belongs to a study of control samples from healthy donors and cancer patients. Assay used: immunoSEQ multiplex PCR; TCRdb lists only in-frame clones, some missing. The sample shows some 30,000 clones, approximately 90% of them seen only once. The V and J ends lost 0 bases and 0 bases respectively, with 11 bases between them. This CDR3 is built from 15 residues. Germline V CDR1 and CDR2: GTSNPN, SVGIG (reference sequence). Sequencing was done on a sample of formalin-fixed, paraffin-embedded tissue. The sequence was collected from a female donor with melanoma. The chain combines TRBV30 with TRBJ1-1; D is perhaps TRBD1 (5 bases). CDR3 loop: CAWSVFGALNTEAFF. The CDR3 DNA is TGTGCCTGGAGTGTATTCGGGGCGCTGAACACTGAAGCTTTCTTT.